Reported below is one TCR beta chain. Its antigen is currently unknown. These data come from a study of neoadjuvant nivolumab and ipilimumab in lung cancer. On the study more broadly: Patients got nivolumab 3 mg/kg on days 1, 15 and 29; combination added ipilimumab 1 mg/kg day 1. Findings of the study overall: Resected tumors had greater TCR richness and clonality than uninvolved lung. Pretherapy blood TCR richness correlated positively with resected tumor richness. Only two of four nivolumab-treated tumors gained richness and clonality by surgery.

Sequenced by immunoSEQ multiplex PCR; TCRdb stores in-frame clones only, minus some. Of 24,000 or so clones in the sample, approximately 80% were seen once. The V and J ends lost 6 bases and 6 bases respectively, with 17 bases between them. Germline V gene data show CDR1 as SGHTA and CDR2 as FQGNSA. The CDR3 totals 14 residues. The receptor's source is an adult with non-small cell lung cancer. The chain combines TRBV7-2 with TRBJ1-2; D remains ambiguous. This sample comprised peripheral blood, obtained before neoadjuvant nivolumab, alone or with ipilimumab. The CDR3 region has the DNA TGTGCCAGCAGTCTCGGAGGGCCGCCGGATGGCTACACCTTC. Translating it yields CASSLGGPPDGYTF.